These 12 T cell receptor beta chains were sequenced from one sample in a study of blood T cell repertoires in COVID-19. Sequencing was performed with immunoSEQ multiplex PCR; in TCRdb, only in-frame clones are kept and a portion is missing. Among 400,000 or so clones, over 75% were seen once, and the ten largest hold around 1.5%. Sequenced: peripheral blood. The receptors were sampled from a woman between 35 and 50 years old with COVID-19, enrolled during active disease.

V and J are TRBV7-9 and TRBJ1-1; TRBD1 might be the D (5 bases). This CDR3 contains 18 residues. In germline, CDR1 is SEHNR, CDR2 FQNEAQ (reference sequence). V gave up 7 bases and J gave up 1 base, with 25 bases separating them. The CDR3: CASTLAGGSSVGNTEAFF. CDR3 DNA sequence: TGTGCCAGCACTCTGGCGGGGGGAAGCTCCGTCGGGAACACTGAAGCTTTCTTT.

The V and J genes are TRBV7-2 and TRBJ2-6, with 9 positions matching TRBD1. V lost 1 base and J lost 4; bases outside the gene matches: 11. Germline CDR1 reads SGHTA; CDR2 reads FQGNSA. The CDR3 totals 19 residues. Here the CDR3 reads CASSLVGTGTLEGANVLTF. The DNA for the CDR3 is TGTGCCAGCAGCTTAGTCGGGACAGGGACTTTGGAAGGGGCCAACGTCCTGACTTTC.

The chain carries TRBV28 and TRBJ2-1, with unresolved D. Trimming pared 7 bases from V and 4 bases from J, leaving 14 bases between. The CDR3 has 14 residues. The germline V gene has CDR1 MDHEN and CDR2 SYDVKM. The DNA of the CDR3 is TGTGCCAGCAATCATCCCCCCGAGTACAATGAGCAGTTCTTC. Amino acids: CASNHPPEYNEQFF.

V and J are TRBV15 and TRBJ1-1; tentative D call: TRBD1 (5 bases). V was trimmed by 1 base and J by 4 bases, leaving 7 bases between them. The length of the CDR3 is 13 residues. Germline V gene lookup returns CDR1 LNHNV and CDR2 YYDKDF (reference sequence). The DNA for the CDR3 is TGTGCCACCAGCAGAGGGGGCTCCACTGAAGCTTTCTTT. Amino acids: CATSRGGSTEAFF.

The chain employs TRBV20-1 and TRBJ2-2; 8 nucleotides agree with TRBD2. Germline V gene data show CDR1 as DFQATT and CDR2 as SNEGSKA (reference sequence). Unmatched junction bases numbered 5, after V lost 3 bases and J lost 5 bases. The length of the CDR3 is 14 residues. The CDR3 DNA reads TGCAGTGCTAGTCCTAGCGGGCCAACCGGGGAGCTGTTTTTT. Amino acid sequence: CSASPSGPTGELFF.

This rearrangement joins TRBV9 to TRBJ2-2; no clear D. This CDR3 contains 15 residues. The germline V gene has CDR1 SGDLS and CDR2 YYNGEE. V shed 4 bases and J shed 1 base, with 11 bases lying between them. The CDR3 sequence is CASSPGTKNTGELFF. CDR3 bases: TGTGCCAGCAGCCCTGGAACTAAGAACACCGGGGAGCTGTTTTTT.

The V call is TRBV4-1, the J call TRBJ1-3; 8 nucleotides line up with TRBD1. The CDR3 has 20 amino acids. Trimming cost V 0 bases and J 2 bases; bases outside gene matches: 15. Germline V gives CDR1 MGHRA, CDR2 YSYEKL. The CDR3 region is CASSQDHGRGQAPTGNTIYF. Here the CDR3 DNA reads TGCGCCAGCAGCCAAGACCATGGCCGGGGACAGGCGCCTACTGGAAACACCATATATTTT.

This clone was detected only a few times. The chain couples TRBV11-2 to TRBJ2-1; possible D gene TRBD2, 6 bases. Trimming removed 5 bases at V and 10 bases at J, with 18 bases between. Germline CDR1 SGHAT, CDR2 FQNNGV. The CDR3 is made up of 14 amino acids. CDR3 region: CASSQRGDPREQFF. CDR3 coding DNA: TGTGCCAGCAGCCAGCGCGGGGACCCCAGGGAGCAGTTCTTC.

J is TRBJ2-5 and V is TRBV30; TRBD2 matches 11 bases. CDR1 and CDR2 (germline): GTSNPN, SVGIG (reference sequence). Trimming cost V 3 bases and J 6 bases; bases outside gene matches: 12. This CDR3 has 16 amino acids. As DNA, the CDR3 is TGTGCCTGGAGCTTGGGGCTAGCGGGAGGAGTAAAGACCCAGTACTTC. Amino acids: CAWSLGLAGGVKTQYF.

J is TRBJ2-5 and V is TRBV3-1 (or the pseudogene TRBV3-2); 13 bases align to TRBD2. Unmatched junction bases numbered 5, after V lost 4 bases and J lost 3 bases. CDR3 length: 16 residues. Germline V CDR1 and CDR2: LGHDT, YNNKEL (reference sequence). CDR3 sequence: CASSPLGLAGEETQYF. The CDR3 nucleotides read TGTGCCAGCAGCCCACTCGGACTAGCGGGGGAAGAGACCCAGTACTTC.

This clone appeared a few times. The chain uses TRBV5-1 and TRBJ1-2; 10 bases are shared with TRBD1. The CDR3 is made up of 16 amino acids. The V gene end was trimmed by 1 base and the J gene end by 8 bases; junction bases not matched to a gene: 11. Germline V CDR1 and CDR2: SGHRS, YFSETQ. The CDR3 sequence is CASSLSGQGPSQGYTF. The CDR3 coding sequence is TGCGCCAGCAGCTTGTCGGGACAGGGGCCATCGCAGGGCTACACCTTC. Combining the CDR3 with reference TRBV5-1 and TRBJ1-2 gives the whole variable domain KAGVTQTPRYLIKTRGQQVTLSCSPISGHRSVSWYQQTPGQGLQFLFEYFSETQRNKGNFPGRFSGRQFSNSRSEMNVSTLELGDSALYLCASSLSGQGPSQGYTFGSGTRLTVV.

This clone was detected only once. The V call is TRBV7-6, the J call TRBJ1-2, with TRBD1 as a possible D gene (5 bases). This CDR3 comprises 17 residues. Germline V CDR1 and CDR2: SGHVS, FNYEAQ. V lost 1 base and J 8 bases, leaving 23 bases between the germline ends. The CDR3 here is CASSLGVTGGGEGGYTF. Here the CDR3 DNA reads TGTGCCAGCAGCTTAGGGGTAACCGGGGGGGGTGAAGGCGGCTACACCTTC.